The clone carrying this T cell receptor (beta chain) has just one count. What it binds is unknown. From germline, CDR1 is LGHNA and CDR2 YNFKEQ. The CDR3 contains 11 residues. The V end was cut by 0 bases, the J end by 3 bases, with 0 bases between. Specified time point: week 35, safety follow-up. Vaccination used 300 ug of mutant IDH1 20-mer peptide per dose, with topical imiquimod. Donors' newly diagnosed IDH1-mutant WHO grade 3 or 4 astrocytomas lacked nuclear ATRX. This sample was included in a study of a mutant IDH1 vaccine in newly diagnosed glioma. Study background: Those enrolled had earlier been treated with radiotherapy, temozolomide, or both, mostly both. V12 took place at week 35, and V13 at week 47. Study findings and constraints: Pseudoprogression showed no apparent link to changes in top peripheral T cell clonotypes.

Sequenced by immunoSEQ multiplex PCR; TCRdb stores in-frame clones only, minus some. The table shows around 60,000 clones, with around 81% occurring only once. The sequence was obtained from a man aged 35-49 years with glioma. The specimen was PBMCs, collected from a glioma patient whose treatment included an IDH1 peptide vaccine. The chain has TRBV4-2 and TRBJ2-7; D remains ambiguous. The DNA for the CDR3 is TGTGCCAGCAGCCAAGACTACGAGCAGTACTTC. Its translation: CASSQDYEQYF.